This TCR beta chain originates from a study of CD8+ T cells in alopecia areata (dated by TCRdb to 2016 to 2018). Broadly, across the study: The treated patients, all with moderate-to-severe alopecia areata, were enrolled in an open-label pilot trial of oral tofacitinib given at 5 to 10 mg twice daily. Patients stayed on tofacitinib for 6 to 18 months and then had 6 months of follow-up off drug so that delayed response and recurrence could be assessed. The SALT score, which quantifies the percentage of affected scalp surface area, was used to measure disease severity in treated patients. The study used high-throughput TCRbeta sequencing to examine T cell clonal expansion in alopecia areata, in both the C3H/HeJ mouse model and human patients. Human TCRbeta sequencing covered scalp tissue and sorted CD4+ and CD8+ peripheral blood T cells from patchy and totalis/universalis alopecia areata patients and healthy controls. Biopsies were taken from tofacitinib-treated patients at baseline and at 4 and 24 weeks of treatment, and a later scalp biopsy was taken in several of the tofacitinib-treated patients. Scalp clonality was compared across normal scalp (n=4), patchy alopecia areata scalp (n=8), and alopecia totalis/universalis scalp (n=8). The RNA source kit depended on sample type: the PAXgene miRNA kit for fixed scalp, the miRNeasy kit for PBMCs, and the RNeasy kit for mouse skin. Amplification of TCRbeta CDR3 regions was done by immunoSEQ multiplex PCR using 35 Vbeta forward primers and 13 Jbeta reverse primers.

Receptor amplification or capture employed the immunoSEQ multiplex PCR assay. RNA was extracted from all samples and reverse transcribed into cDNA as template for TCR sequencing. First-strand cDNA was synthesized using SuperScript III with a 2:1 mix of oligo-dT and random hexamers. A synthetic immune receptor repertoire was used to gauge amplification bias, and whatever bias remained was removed computationally. On the authors' methods: Raw reads were preprocessed to remove errors, and CDR3 was defined by IMGT conventions from the conserved cysteine to phenylalanine. Clonality was computed as 1 minus the Shannon entropy, with the entropy normalized by log2 of the number of productive unique TCRs. Whether each scalp clone was CD4 or CD8 was inferred by checking scalp TCRbeta sequences against the CD4 and CD8 repertoires from sorted blood. TCRdb re-hosts the immuneACCESS table, in-frame sequences only. Its copies lack some clones; in the studies checked, an unresolved V gene accounts for under half of them, and the cause for the rest is not known. The DNA gave D and trimming, while V, J and clone size come from that table. The sample table lists fewer than 350,000 clones, about 62% of them with a count of one. The leading ten clones occupy about 1.7% of the sample.

With regard to this clone: What antigen it recognizes has not been identified. Mismatch with germline at one junction end may stem from a read error.

The time point label here, explained by the study, means: roughly 26 weeks on oral tofacitinib. In light of the paper, this sample's treatment or condition label describes: oral pan-JAK inhibitor, 5-10 mg twice daily. Peripheral blood and lesional scalp punch biopsies were obtained from patients with alopecia areata. PBMCs were separated by density centrifugation and stained for CD3, CD4 and CD8, after which CD4+ and CD8+ T cells were sorted on a FACSAria. On the study overall, not on this receptor specifically: Shared TCR sequences between patients were less evident than in mice, which may be partly attributable to HLA diversity in the patient population. Many expanded lesional clones persisted in scalp and blood during tofacitinib treatment, which may partly explain relapse after stopping treatment. Because the treated cohort was small and had just a single nonresponder, larger studies are needed to establish links between baseline CD8+ expansion and response. Tofacitinib significantly decreased scalp clonality and the number of expanded CD8+ clones among the top 100 scalp clones. Lesional scalp, especially in alopecia totalis/universalis, showed higher clonality and more expanded CD8+ clones than normal scalp, suggesting antigenic drive. Resident alphabeta T cells in normal human skin are also sequenced, complicating scalp TCR repertoire analysis, unlike mouse skin dominated by gammadelta T cells.

CDR1 is given as SEHNR and CDR2 as FQNEAQ, both from the germline V gene (reference sequence). The CDR3, cysteine through phenylalanine, is 14 amino acids long. The read is trimmed to its CDR3 DNA, 42 bases read in frame from base 1. The rearrangement joined TRBV7-9 to TRBJ2-3; TRBD1 lines up with 11 middle nucleotides. This receptor was obtained from a human donor with alopecia areata. The sequencing used CD4+ T cells sorted from blood, collected at week 24, from a patient treated with tofacitinib. The encoded CDR3 is CASSLAQRTGGGNF. The base sequence is TGTGCCAGCAGCTTAGCGCAGCGGACAGGGGGCGGAAATTTT.